The rows below give T cell receptor beta chains drawn from one sample of a study of blood T cell repertoires in COVID-19. Clones were sequenced by immunoSEQ multiplex PCR, and TCRdb holds only the in-frame ones, with some missing. Among about 150,000 clones, about four fifths were seen once, and the ten largest hold about 14%. The sequenced sample was peripheral blood. Every receptor here comes from a woman of 80 years or more with acute or convalescent COVID-19. Each CDR3 is given with its conserved first and last residue. Fields, in order: J gene, CDR3 length, V gene, D gene, clone size, CDR3 protein, CDR3 DNA. The D gene is left open where the match is weak. The size field is filled for only some rows; it gives once, few, many or a size class.

>TRBJ2-1|15|TRBV7-2|NA|NA
CASRSPSGGYNEQFF
TGTGCCAGCAGGAGTCCGTCGGGCGGGTACAATGAGCAGTTCTTC
>TRBJ1-3|18|TRBV11-2|NA|NA
CASSPRSIRQYSGNTIYF
TGTGCCAGCAGCCCCCGATCAATTCGACAGTACTCTGGAAACACCATATATTTT
>TRBJ2-3|13|TRBV28|NA|NA
CASSPLVLNTQYF
TGTGCCAGCAGCCCACTGGTCTTGAATACGCAGTATTTT
>TRBJ1-1|18|TRBV4-1|TRBD1|NA
CASSQDRQGAISGTEAFF
TGCGCCAGCAGCCAAGATCGGCAGGGGGCAATATCGGGCACTGAAGCTTTCTTT
>TRBJ2-7|15|TRBV28|TRBD2|NA
CASSLASGRAYEQYF
TGTGCCAGCAGTTTAGCTAGCGGGAGGGCCTACGAGCAGTACTTC
>TRBJ2-1|15|TRBV3-1/TRBV3-2|NA|NA
CASSPRGGAGNEQFF
TGTGCCAGCAGCCCCCGTGGAGGGGCAGGGAATGAGCAGTTCTTC
>TRBJ2-7|16|TRBV5-5|NA|NA
CATQLGGGRRSYEQYF
TGTGCCACCCAGCTTGGGGGCGGCAGGAGGTCCTACGAGCAGTACTTC
>TRBJ1-1|14|TRBV5-1|TRBD1|NA
CASSSTGGRTEAFF
TGCGCCAGCAGCTCCACAGGGGGCCGCACTGAAGCTTTCTTT
>TRBJ2-7|14|TRBV11-2|NA|once
CASSFSDSNYEQYF
TGTGCCAGCAGTTTCTCAGACAGCAACTACGAGCAGTACTTC
>TRBJ1-2|15|TRBV5-6|TRBD1|NA
CASSRGSTGDYGYTF
TGTGCCAGCAGCCGGGGCTCGACAGGGGACTATGGCTACACCTTC
>TRBJ1-3|18|TRBV7-9|NA|few
CASSPWGRGPSLGNTIYF
TGTGCCAGCAGCCCGTGGGGCAGGGGACCCTCTCTTGGAAACACCATATATTTT
>TRBJ1-4|14|TRBV30|TRBD1|NA
CAVVETGGDEKLFF
TGTGCCGTCGTCGAGACAGGGGGTGATGAAAAACTGTTTTTT
>TRBJ2-3|12|TRBV12-3/TRBV12-4|NA|NA
CASVRGQDTQYF
TGTGCCAGCGTTAGGGGCCAAGATACGCAGTATTTT
>TRBJ2-7|14|TRBV5-1|NA|NA
CASSLARGNYEQYF
TGCGCCAGCAGCTTGGCAAGGGGCAACTACGAGCAGTACTTC
>TRBJ2-5|13|TRBV5-8|NA|few
CASSLYSSETQYF
TGTGCCAGCAGCTTGTACAGTAGTGAGACCCAGTACTTC
>TRBJ1-2|12|TRBV6-5|TRBD1|few
CAGAGTAYGYTF
TGTGCCGGCGCTGGGACAGCCTATGGCTACACCTTC
>TRBJ1-4|16|TRBV7-9|TRBD1|NA
CASSLRNRGPNEKLFF
TGTGCCAGCAGCCTGAGGAACAGGGGCCCAAATGAAAAACTGTTTTTT
>TRBJ2-3|17|TRBV4-1|TRBD2|NA
CASSQPPTSGGLDTQYF
TGCGCCAGCAGCCAGCCCCCGACTAGCGGGGGCCTAGATACGCAGTATTTT
>TRBJ2-7|15|TRBV5-5|TRBD2|NA
CASSSGEGSPYEQYF
TGTGCCAGCAGCTCGGGGGAGGGGTCTCCCTACGAGCAGTACTTC
>TRBJ1-2|15|TRBV27|NA|NA
CASSFQPSRFYGYTF
TGTGCCAGCAGTTTCCAGCCCTCGAGGTTTTATGGCTACACCTTC
>TRBJ1-1|13|TRBV6-5|NA|NA
CATRAGAIAEAFF
TGTGCCACCCGAGCAGGGGCTATCGCTGAAGCTTTCTTT
>TRBJ2-7|15|TRBV14|TRBD1|NA
CASSKQGGSGYEQYF
TGTGCCAGCAGCAAACAGGGGGGCTCCGGTTACGAGCAGTACTTC
>TRBJ2-1|17|TRBV5-1|TRBD2|NA
CASSRTSAVSSYNEQFF
TGCGCCAGCAGCCGGACTAGTGCTGTGAGCTCCTACAATGAGCAGTTCTTC
>TRBJ1-2|14|TRBV5-1|TRBD1|few
CASRFVQGGYGYTF
TGCGCCAGCAGATTCGTTCAGGGGGGCTATGGCTACACCTTC
>TRBJ1-2|15|TRBV6-5|NA|few
CASRSGSSRGYGYTF
TGTGCCAGCAGATCCGGGAGCTCGAGGGGCTATGGCTACACCTTC
>TRBJ2-5|15|TRBV28|TRBD2|NA
CASSSPTSGRRAQYF
TGTGCCAGCAGTTCCCCCACTAGCGGGAGGAGGGCCCAGTACTTC
>TRBJ1-5|15|TRBV6-1|NA|NA
CASSEATGTGRPQHF
TGTGCCAGCAGTGAAGCGACAGGCACAGGACGGCCCCAGCATTTT
>TRBJ1-6|14|TRBV6-5|NA|NA
CASSSWGGTSPLHF
TGTGCCAGCAGTTCGTGGGGGGGAACTTCACCCCTCCACTTT
>TRBJ2-5|13|TRBV7-2|TRBD2|once
CASSIQGGETQYF
TGTGCCAGCAGCATTCAGGGAGGGGAGACCCAGTACTTC
>TRBJ2-7|14|TRBV4-1|NA|NA
CASSQLGRRDEQYF
TGCGCCAGCAGCCAATTAGGGCGGAGGGACGAGCAGTACTTC
>TRBJ2-1|17|TRBV18|TRBD2|few
CASSPRASGSTGNEQFF
TGTGCCAGCTCACCCCGGGCTAGCGGGAGTACAGGCAATGAGCAGTTCTTC
>TRBJ2-1|16|TRBV7-9|TRBD2|NA
CASSSASTSAPYEQFF
TGTGCCAGCAGCTCGGCTTCGACTAGCGCCCCTTATGAGCAGTTCTTC
>TRBJ1-5|14|TRBV4-1|NA|few
CASRPTGLNQPQHF
TGCGCCAGCAGACCGACAGGCCTCAATCAGCCCCAGCATTTT
>TRBJ1-1|15|TRBV6-5|TRBD1|NA
CASSSPGQGAPEAFF
TGTGCCAGCAGTTCCCCGGGACAGGGGGCACCCGAAGCTTTCTTT
>TRBJ2-2|15|TRBV6-5|TRBD1|NA
CASSRTGDNTGELFF
TGTGCCAGCAGTCGGACAGGGGACAACACCGGGGAGCTGTTTTTT
>TRBJ2-7|13|TRBV6-2/TRBV6-3|NA|NA
CASSHRGNYEQYF
TGTGCCAGCAGCCATAGGGGCAACTACGAGCAGTACTTC
>TRBJ1-1|12|TRBV2|NA|NA
CASSDKGSEAFF
TGTGCCAGCAGTGATAAGGGGTCTGAAGCTTTCTTT
>TRBJ2-1|16|TRBV5-6|TRBD2|NA
CASSPVSGRGYNEQFF
TGTGCCAGCAGCCCAGTTAGCGGGAGGGGGTACAATGAGCAGTTCTTC
>TRBJ1-2|15|TRBV3-1/TRBV3-2|NA|NA
CASSQLSRRFYGYTF
TGTGCCAGCAGCCAATTATCGAGAAGATTCTATGGCTACACCTTC
>TRBJ2-2|14|TRBV25-1|NA|NA
CASTSGFFAGELFF
TGTGCCAGCACTTCAGGGTTTTTTGCCGGGGAGCTGTTTTTT
>TRBJ2-3|13|TRBV6-6|NA|once
CATRVLHTDTQYF
TGTGCCACCCGGGTACTGCACACAGATACGCAGTATTTT
>TRBJ1-2|15|TRBV4-1|NA|NA
CASSQPTAMYYGYTF
TGCGCCAGCAGCCAGCCGACAGCTATGTACTATGGCTACACCTTC
>TRBJ2-3|11|TRBV2|NA|NA
CASTVTDTQYF
TGTGCCAGCACCGTAACAGATACGCAGTATTTT
>TRBJ1-4|12|TRBV6-2/TRBV6-3|NA|NA
CASSNPGEKLFF
TGTGCCAGCAGTAACCCCGGTGAAAAACTGTTTTTT
>TRBJ1-4|16|TRBV5-1|NA|NA
CASSFITGTTNEKLFF
TGCGCCAGCAGCTTTATTACAGGGACAACTAATGAAAAACTGTTTTTT
>TRBJ2-7|14|TRBV28|TRBD2|once
CASTEREGPYEQYF
TGTGCCAGCACGGAGCGGGAGGGCCCCTACGAGCAGTACTTC
>TRBJ1-2|13|TRBV20-1|NA|NA
CSASVVRNYGYTF
TGCAGTGCTAGTGTTGTACGGAACTATGGCTACACCTTC
>TRBJ2-2|13|TRBV7-3|NA|NA
CASSPGGTGELFF
TGTGCCAGCAGCCCCGGCGGGACCGGGGAGCTGTTTTTT
>TRBJ2-5|15|TRBV9|TRBD2|NA
CASSVAAGVQETQYF
TGTGCCAGCAGCGTAGCAGCGGGGGTCCAAGAGACCCAGTACTTC